These 27 T cell receptor beta chains were all obtained from the same sample, sequenced in a study of breast tumors, draining lymph nodes, adjacent tissues. Samples came from axillary lymph nodes draining the breast cancer. Using its own MiXCR run on the multiplex PCR reads, TCRdb lists one record per CDR3 protein. This sample has 85,000 to 130,000 distinct CDR3 sequences, with 30% found just once. The sequenced sample was axillary lymph node tissue. These receptors all stem from a female donor with breast cancer. Some clones in this sample may be carry-over from other donors' samples.

V is TRBV6-1 and J is TRBJ2-6; tentatively, D is TRBD1 or TRBD2 (5 bases each). Germline CDR1 reads MNHNS; CDR2 reads SASEGT. The V end was cut by 5 bases, the J end by 4 bases, with 24 bases between. This CDR3 comprises 19 residues. CDR3 in amino acids: CASSSQGRWPNTGANVLTF. CDR3 sequence (DNA): TGTGCCAGCAGTTCCCAGGGACGGTGGCCGAACACCGGGGCCAACGTCCTGACTTTC.

This clonotype has ten or more counts. The rearrangement joins TRBV20-1 to TRBJ2-3, with TRBD2 matching 15 bases. The V gene end was trimmed by 1 base and the J gene end by 4 bases; junction bases not matched to a gene: 3. Germline V lookup: CDR1 DFQATT, CDR2 SNEGSKA (reference sequence). The CDR3 has 16 amino acids. The CDR3 loop reads CSARGTSGGAPDTQYF. The CDR3 DNA is TGCAGTGCTAGAGGGACTAGCGGGGGGGCCCCAGATACGCAGTATTTT.

This chain links TRBV19 with TRBJ1-4; perhaps TRBD1 as D (6 bases). Trimming took off 8 bases at V and 4 bases at J, with 11 bases between the two ends. The CDR3 has 13 residues. Germline V gene lookup returns CDR1 LNHDA and CDR2 SQIVND (reference sequence). CDR3 nucleotides: TGTGCCAGTGGGACACCAGGTAATGAAAAACTGTTTTTT. It encodes CASGTPGNEKLFF.

At least ten counts were recorded for this clonotype. This chain connects TRBV5-6 to TRBJ2-6; D remains unclear. The V gene lost 3 bases and the J gene lost 1 base, with 17 bases spanning the gap. The CDR3 has 18 residues. The germline V gene encodes CDR1 SGHDT and CDR2 YYEEEE. As DNA, the CDR3 is TGTGCCAGCAGCTCCTATAATATGGGTTCTTCTGGGGCCAACGTCCTGACTTTC. It translates to CASSSYNMGSSGANVLTF.

This clonotype occurred many times. The chain employs TRBV4-2 and TRBJ2-5; possible D gene TRBD2, 6 bases. CDR1 LGHNA and CDR2 YNFKEQ come from the germline V gene. This CDR3 is built from 15 residues. Trimming cost V 4 bases and J 1 base, with 13 bases left between them. The CDR3 DNA reads TGTGCCAGCAGCCGCTCCGGGACTTTCCAAGAGACCCAGTACTTC. Encoded protein: CASSRSGTFQETQYF.

This clonotype has at least ten counts. This chain connects TRBV20-1 to TRBJ2-1; unclear D gene. The CDR3 spans 11 residues. CDR1 and CDR2 (germline): DFQATT, SNEGSKA (reference sequence). V dropped 3 bases and J dropped 5 bases, with 5 bases sitting between them. The CDR3 bases are TGCAGTGCTAGGCTGGACAATGAGCAGTTCTTC. Amino acids: CSARLDNEQFF.

The chain uses TRBV7-6 and TRBJ2-7; 9 bases are a match to TRBD1. The germline CDR1 and CDR2 sequences are SGHVS and FNYEAQ. This CDR3 has 12 amino acids. V was clipped by 5 bases and J by 6 bases; unmatched bases: 2. The CDR3 DNA reads TGTGCCAGCAGCCAGACAGGGGGCGAGCAGTACTTC. Encoded protein: CASSQTGGEQYF.

This chain connects TRBV5-1 to TRBJ1-2, with D hard to call. The CDR3 runs 13 residues. CDR1 SGHRS and CDR2 YFSETQ come from the germline V gene. Trimming removed 4 bases from V and 12 bases from J, with 19 bases in between. CDR3 DNA sequence: TGCGCCAGCAGCCGTCGATGGAGCTCTGGAAACACCTTC. It is translated as CASSRRWSSGNTF.

The chain carries TRBV6-5 and TRBJ2-7; 7 bases match TRBD1. TRBJ2-5 matches the DNA end more closely, so the J call is doubtful. The germline CDR1 and CDR2 sequences are MNHEY and SVGAGI. This CDR3 contains 12 residues. This CDR3 reads CASTRGQETQYF. In nucleotides, the CDR3 is TGTGCCAGCACCAGGGGGCAAGAGACCCAGTACTTC.

V usage is TRBV2 and J usage is TRBJ2-5, with 8 bases lining up with TRBD2. V shed 6 bases and J 1 base; nucleotides not matched to a gene: 1. The CDR3 is made up of 13 amino acids. CDR1 and CDR2 from the germline V gene are SNHLY and FYNNEI. CDR3 DNA sequence: TGTGCCAGCAGCGGGGGGGCCCAAGAGACCCAGTACTTC. Translating gives CASSGGAQETQYF.

This clonotype showed up many times. The chain is built from TRBV9 and TRBJ2-7, with 9 bases matching TRBD1. V shed 2 bases, J shed 5 bases, and the junction held 11 bases outside the gene matches. This CDR3 contains 16 residues. Germline CDR1 SGDLS, CDR2 YYNGEE. CDR3 coding DNA: TGTGCCAGCAGCGTGTACCCGGGACAGGGAAAGGACGAGCAGTACTTC. This sequence encodes CASSVYPGQGKDEQYF.

The V call is TRBV20-1, the J call TRBJ2-7; 13 bases match TRBD2. CDR3 length: 15 residues. The V gene end was trimmed by 6 bases and the J gene end by 2 bases; junction bases not matched to a gene: 7. Germline values: CDR1 DFQATT, CDR2 SNEGSKA (reference sequence). CDR3 DNA: TGCAGTGCACAGACGGGACTAGCGGGAACCTACGAGCAGTACTTC. Translated: CSAQTGLAGTYEQYF.

This clonotype was observed at least ten times. The genes are TRBV7-9 and TRBJ2-7; TRBD2 might be the D (6 bases). With 3 bases removed from V and 2 bases from J, the gap between germline ends came to 8 bases. Germline CDR1 SEHNR, CDR2 FQNEAQ (reference sequence). The CDR3 is made up of 13 amino acids. The CDR3 loop is CASSFPGAYEQYF. Written as DNA, the CDR3 is TGTGCCAGCAGCTTCCCGGGGGCCTACGAGCAGTACTTC.

This chain links TRBV29-1 with TRBJ1-6, with D perhaps matching TRBD1 (5 bases). From germline, CDR1 is SQVTM and CDR2 ANQGSEA. V lost 5 bases, J lost 13 bases, and 24 bases lay in between. CDR3 length equals 15 residues. CDR3 loop: CSVRGVGSLNYPLHF. For the CDR3, the DNA is TGCAGCGTTCGGGGGGTGGGGTCTTTAAATTACCCCCTCCACTTT.

This clonotype was detected ten times or more. The V and J genes are TRBV5-1 and TRBJ1-4; a possible D gene is TRBD1 (5 bases). CDR1 and CDR2 (germline): SGHRS, YFSETQ. The V end was cut by 0 bases, the J end by 2 bases, with 11 bases between. The length of the CDR3 is 16 residues. CDR3 amino acids: CASSLVAGSTNEKLFF. CDR3 sequence (DNA): TGCGCCAGCAGCTTGGTGGCAGGGTCGACTAATGAAAAACTGTTTTTT.

The V and J genes are TRBV11-2 and TRBJ2-7; tentative D call: TRBD1 (5 bases). V was clipped by 11 bases and J by 3 bases, with 29 bases between them. Per germline, CDR1 SGHAT and CDR2 FQNNGV. The CDR3 sequence is 17 residues long. The CDR3 sequence is CAGTRATGRLIGYEQYF. The DNA of the CDR3 is TGTGCCGGCACTCGGGCAACAGGTCGGCTAATTGGCTACGAGCAGTACTTC.

This clonotype has a count of ten or more. The rearrangement uses TRBV6-2 or TRBV6-3 and TRBJ1-2, with 8 bases lining up with TRBD1. In germline, CDR1 is MNHEY, CDR2 SVGEGT. The CDR3 has 13 residues. V dropped 2 bases and J dropped 6; count of bases not matched to a gene: 2. CDR3 protein: CASSYEDRDGYTF. The DNA for the CDR3 is TGTGCCAGCAGTTACGAGGACAGGGATGGCTACACCTTC.

Concerning this clonotype itself: This may stem from a read error, because a much larger clone lies one nucleotide away. Given the absence of the conserved phenylalanine or tryptophan at the CDR3 end, a read error is likely. The genes are TRBV19 and TRBJ2-1; 10 nucleotides agree with TRBD2. V shed 3 bases and J 5 bases; nucleotides not matched to a gene: 7. The CDR3 is 16 residues long. Germline lookup yields CDR1 LNHDA and CDR2 SQIVND (reference sequence). This CDR3 reads CASSITASGSNNEQFS. The CDR3 nucleotides are TGTGCCAGTAGTATTACGGCTAGCGGGAGCAACAATGAGCAGTTCTCC.

In regard to this clonotype: Sequence at one end of the junction differs from germline and may be a read error. V gene TRBV12-3 or TRBV12-4 combines with J gene TRBJ2-1; either TRBD1 or TRBD2 may supply D (5 bases each). This CDR3 comprises 12 residues. For the CDR3, the DNA is TGTGCCAGCAGTTTCGGGACGGGTGAGCGGTTCTTC. It translates to CASSFGTGERFF.

This clonotype was seen repeatedly, ten times or more. The chain couples TRBV7-9 to TRBJ1-4; 9 bases are a match to TRBD1. The CDR3 is made up of 15 amino acids. Trimming cost V 5 bases and J 7 bases; bases outside gene matches: 8. In germline, CDR1 is SEHNR, CDR2 FQNEAQ (reference sequence). CDR3 nucleotides: TGTGCCAGCAGCCCTACCGGGACAGGGTTTGAAAAACTGTTTTTT. Translation: CASSPTGTGFEKLFF.

This clonotype came up a few times. The junction departs from germline at one end; a sequencing error may be responsible. The V gene is TRBV9, the J gene TRBJ1-1; tentative D call: TRBD1 (5 bases). The CDR3 has 14 residues. Germline lookup yields CDR1 SGDLS and CDR2 YYNGEE. The CDR3 region is CASSVGGTNTETFF. The CDR3 DNA reads as TGTGCCAGCAGCGTCGGAGGGACGAACACTGAAACTTTCTTT.

Many counts were recorded for this clonotype. Since a much larger clone is just one base distant, this may be a read error. V usage is TRBV6-5 and J usage is TRBJ2-7; the D is unclear. Germline V CDR1 and CDR2: MNHEY, SVGAGI. The length of the CDR3 is 11 residues. Trimming cost V 6 bases and J 7 bases, with 10 bases left between them. The CDR3 coding sequence is TGTGCCAGCAGCCAATTCGGGGAGCAGTACTTC. Protein sequence: CASSQFGEQYF.

The rearrangement links TRBV6-1 to TRBJ1-6, with 7 bases fitting TRBD1. CDR3 length: 17 residues. J lost 0 bases, V lost 5 bases, and 7 bases had no gene match. CDR1 MNHNS and CDR2 SASEGT come from the germline V gene. The CDR3 reads CASSRRTGGSYNSPLHF. Here the CDR3 DNA reads TGTGCCAGCAGTCGCCGGACAGGCGGCTCCTATAATTCACCCCTCCACTTT.

This chain joins TRBV10-2 and TRBJ1-3; 8 positions match TRBD1. CDR3 length: 15 amino acids. Germline V gene sequence: CDR1 WSHSY, CDR2 SAAADI. The V and J ends lost 5 bases and 0 bases, in that order; junction bases with no gene match: 3. Written as DNA, the CDR3 is TGCGCCAGCAGTAACAGGGGGAGCTCTGGAAACACCATATATTTT. Translating gives CASSNRGSSGNTIYF.

This clonotype appeared many times. The V and J genes are TRBV24-1 and TRBJ1-1, with 8 bases lining up with TRBD1. V dropped 5 bases and J dropped 6; count of bases not matched to a gene: 7. CDR3 length: 14 residues. CDR1 and CDR2 from the germline V gene are KGHDR and SFDVKD. CDR3 sequence reads: CATSGTGGIAEAFF. In DNA form, the CDR3 reads TGTGCCACCAGTGGTACAGGGGGGATCGCTGAAGCTTTCTTT.

This clonotype occurred many times. This chain links TRBV6-6 with TRBJ2-1, with D unresolved. This CDR3 contains 14 residues. Trimming stripped 0 bases from V and 4 bases from J, with 7 bases between. Germline CDR1 and CDR2: MNHNY and SVGAGI (reference sequence). The CDR3 bases are TGTGCCAGCAGTTACTCGAAGGGTTACAATGAGCAGTTCTTC. It encodes CASSYSKGYNEQFF.

The chain is built from TRBV6-5 and TRBJ2-7, with 13 bases aligning to TRBD2. V shed 6 bases, J shed 4 bases, and the junction held 3 bases outside the gene matches. The V gene's germline CDR1 is MNHEY and CDR2 SVGAGI. The CDR3 has 14 residues. CDR3 loop: CASRRLAGGYEQYF. CDR3 coding DNA: TGTGCCAGCAGACGACTAGCGGGAGGATACGAGCAGTACTTC.